This T cell receptor (beta chain) emerged from a study of cytomegalovirus exposure and HLA in healthy donors. Study conclusions and caveats: Reportedly, a later analysis found an Asian-associated ancestry cluster had fewer N-insertions than the approximately 700-donor mean.

PCR involved 60 Vbeta and 13 Jbeta primers. Only in-frame clones appear in the TCRdb table, and some are missing; sequencing was by immunoSEQ multiplex PCR. The top ten clones hold 1.2% of a sample with about 140,000 clones, roughly 80% of them seen once. Points on this clone: No antigen is known for it.

V lost 7 bases to trimming and J lost 0 bases; unmatched junction nucleotides: 8. The CDR3 is made up of 16 amino acids. Looked up from germline, CDR1 is LNHDA and CDR2 is SQIVND (reference sequence). V and J are TRBV19 and TRBJ2-2; 7 bases fit TRBD1. This clonotype was obtained from a female donor in good health and CMV-seronegative. The sequenced sample consisted of PBMCs. CDR3 nucleotide sequence: TGTGCCAGTAACCCGACGACAGGGCCGAACACCGGGGAGCTGTTTTTT. It encodes CASNPTTGPNTGELFF. Supplemented by reference TRBV19 and TRBJ2-2, the full variable domain reads DGGITQSPKYLFRKEGQNVTLSCEQNLNHDAMYWYRQDPGQGLRLIYYSQIVNDFQKGDIAEGYSVSREKKESFPLTVTSAQKNPTAFYLCASNPTTGPNTGELFFGEGSRLTVL.